The following is a T cell receptor beta chain sequence with its context. Antigen specificity is unknown. The sample originates from a study of neoadjuvant nivolumab and ipilimumab in lung cancer. Across the whole study: Patients got nivolumab 3 mg/kg on days 1, 15 and 29; combination added ipilimumab 1 mg/kg day 1. Study conclusions and caveats: Compared with tumor-adjacent uninvolved lung, resected tumors showed greater richness and clonality. From pretherapy to surgery, tumor richness and clonality rose with dual therapy. TCR clonality did not significantly correlate with pathologic tumor regression.

Sequencing used immunoSEQ multiplex PCR; TCRdb keeps in-frame clones, though not all of them. The sample includes more than 25,000 clones, 82% of them seen just once. The source is an adult with non-small cell lung cancer. The specimen comprised tumor tissue, sampled after neoadjuvant nivolumab, alone or with ipilimumab, at or shortly before surgery.

Here the CDR3 reads CASSEWYAGDYGYTF. CDR3 in DNA: TGTGCCAGCAGTGAATGGTACGCAGGGGACTATGGCTACACCTTC. The chain is built from TRBV2 and TRBJ1-2; a possible D gene is TRBD1 (6 bases). This CDR3 has 15 residues. Trimming cost V 2 bases and J 3 bases, with 13 bases left between them. Germline V gene data show CDR1 as SNHLY and CDR2 as FYNNEI.